The 27 T cell receptor beta chains in this list originate from one sample, sequenced in a study of blood T cell repertoires in COVID-19. This table comes from immunoSEQ multiplex PCR, and its TCRdb copy is limited to in-frame clones, with some not included. The sample includes 98,000 or so clones, 90% to 95% seen only once; the top ten take roughly 5.6%. Material: peripheral blood. Source of these receptors: a human donor in a cohort sampled during active COVID-19.

The chain carries TRBV4-2 and TRBJ2-3, with 7 bases fitting TRBD2. J was trimmed by 0 bases and V by 4 bases; bases with no gene match: 4. The CDR3 contains 15 residues. Germline loops: CDR1 LGHNA, CDR2 YNFKEQ. The CDR3 region is CASSPHSGSTDTQYF. DNA for the CDR3: TGTGCCAGCAGCCCACATAGCGGGAGCACAGATACGCAGTATTTT.

The chain recombines TRBV7-9 with TRBJ2-4, with 7 bases aligning to TRBD2. The V segment lost 4 bases and the J segment 0 bases; nucleotides outside the gene matches: 6. The CDR3 contains 16 residues. CDR1 is SEHNR and CDR2 is FQNEAQ in the germline V gene (reference sequence). CDR3 region: CASSSGGVIAKNIQYF. DNA of the CDR3: TGTGCCAGCAGCTCGGGAGGAGTTATAGCCAAAAACATTCAGTACTTC.

V is TRBV9 and J is TRBJ2-1; TRBD2 matches 13 bases. The CDR3 is 19 residues long. Trimming cost V 3 bases and J 0 bases; bases outside gene matches: 9. Germline CDR1 and CDR2: SGDLS and YYNGEE. The CDR3 DNA follows: TGTGCCAGCAGCGCACCCTCGGGACTAGCGGGGAGCTCCTACAATGAGCAGTTCTTC. Protein: CASSAPSGLAGSSYNEQFF.

V usage is TRBV2 and J usage is TRBJ2-7; 10 bases match TRBD1. This CDR3 has 15 amino acids. CDR1 is SNHLY and CDR2 is FYNNEI in the germline V gene. V lost 1 base and J lost 0; bases outside the gene matches: 0. CDR3 protein: CASSEGQGASYEQYF. The CDR3 DNA is TGTGCCAGCAGTGAAGGACAGGGGGCCTCCTACGAGCAGTACTTC. Using reference TRBV2 and TRBJ2-7 for the parts outside the CDR3, the full variable domain is EPEVTQTPSHQVTQMGQEVILRCVPISNHLYFYWYRQILGQKVEFLVSFYNNEISEKSEIFDDQFSVERPDGSNFTLKIRSTKLEDSAMYFCASSEGQGASYEQYFGPGTRLTVT.

The V gene is TRBV6-6, the J gene TRBJ1-2, with D perhaps TRBD1 (6 bases). This CDR3 is built from 14 residues. Trimming stripped 0 bases from V and 4 bases from J, with 9 bases between. CDR1 MNHNY and CDR2 SVGAGI come from the germline V gene (reference sequence). In nucleotides, the CDR3 is TGTGCCAGCAGTTACTCGACAGGATTCTATGGCTACACCTTC. The encoded protein is CASSYSTGFYGYTF.

This clone was found once. The chain employs TRBV18 and TRBJ2-7, with 7 bases matching TRBD2. V lost 1 base and J lost 2; bases outside the gene matches: 2. Germline CDR1 reads KGHSH; CDR2 reads LQKENI. This CDR3 is built from 14 residues. CDR3 sequence reads: CASSPLRGAYEQYF. CDR3 bases: TGTGCCAGCTCACCACTTCGGGGGGCCTACGAGCAGTACTTC.

This chain links TRBV15 with TRBJ2-7; 8 bases are shared with TRBD2. The V segment lost 5 bases and the J segment 3 bases; nucleotides outside the gene matches: 12. The CDR3 is 16 residues long. Looked up from germline, CDR1 is LNHNV and CDR2 is YYDKDF (reference sequence). This chain's CDR3 is CATSGRREGRFYEQYF. The DNA for the CDR3 is TGTGCCACCAGCGGACGCCGGGAGGGCCGGTTCTACGAGCAGTACTTC.

The rearrangement links TRBV7-9 to TRBJ2-7; D possibly corresponds to TRBD1 (6 bases). The CDR3 runs 15 residues. Looked up from germline, CDR1 is SEHNR and CDR2 is FQNEAQ (reference sequence). Trimming pared 4 bases from V and 7 bases from J, leaving 20 bases between. The CDR3 DNA follows: TGTGCCAGCAGCTCATACAGGGTCTCCACGGGGGAGCAGTACTTC. Translated, it gives CASSSYRVSTGEQYF.

The chain employs TRBV28 and TRBJ1-1; D is unclear. Germline CDR1 and CDR2: MDHEN and SYDVKM. The V end was cut by 3 bases, the J end by 4 bases, with 9 bases between. CDR3 length: 13 residues. The CDR3 sequence: CASSFFGLTEAFF. CDR3 coding DNA: TGTGCCAGCAGTTTTTTCGGACTCACTGAAGCTTTCTTT.

The rearrangement joins TRBV28 to TRBJ1-4; tentatively, D is TRBD1 (6 bases). The CDR3 runs to 15 residues. From germline, CDR1 is MDHEN and CDR2 SYDVKM. V lost 6 bases and J lost 3, with 14 bases in between. Here the CDR3 DNA reads TGTGCCAGCAGGCGTCAGGGGAGTTCTAATGAAAAACTGTTTTTT. This codes for CASRRQGSSNEKLFF.

Regarding this clone: This sample includes further DNA sequences coding for the same CDR3. The rearrangement joins TRBV4-3 to TRBJ2-7; the match to TRBD1 covers 9 bases. This CDR3 comprises 15 residues. With 0 bases clipped from V and 4 bases from J, the junction kept 4 bases outside the gene matches. The germline CDR1 and CDR2 sequences are LGHNA and YSLEER. The chain's CDR3 is CASSQDRDRVYEQYF. CDR3 in DNA: TGCGCCAGCAGCCAAGACAGGGACAGGGTTTACGAGCAGTACTTC.

The chain recombines TRBV18 with TRBJ2-3; 8 nucleotides line up with TRBD2. Trimming took 6 bases from V and 6 from J; bases not matched to a gene: 17. The CDR3 runs to 17 residues. Germline assignment: CDR1 KGHSH and CDR2 LQKENI. As DNA, the CDR3 is TGTGCCAGCTCCGACGGCGCTGTGGCGGGGGGCCATGATACGCAGTATTTT. As protein: CASSDGAVAGGHDTQYF.

This chain uses TRBV19 with TRBJ2-7; 7 bases agree with TRBD1. The CDR3 is made up of 14 amino acids. Looked up from germline, CDR1 is LNHDA and CDR2 is SQIVND (reference sequence). J was trimmed by 2 bases and V by 10 bases; bases with no gene match: 11. The CDR3 coding sequence is TGTGCCACCTCCCCCGGGACAGTGACCTACGAGCAGTACTTC. Translated, it gives CATSPGTVTYEQYF.

The V call is TRBV7-9, the J call TRBJ2-5; TRBD1 matches at 8 bases. Unmatched junction bases numbered 11, after V lost 4 bases and J lost 7 bases. Germline V gene lookup returns CDR1 SEHNR and CDR2 FQNEAQ (reference sequence). This CDR3 is 15 amino acids long. The CDR3 sequence: CASSSPDRDGGTQYF. The DNA for the CDR3 is TGTGCCAGCAGCTCCCCGGACAGGGATGGGGGGACCCAGTACTTC.

The chain carries TRBV6-1 and TRBJ1-6; TRBD1 agrees at 12 bases. J was trimmed by 7 bases and V by 3 bases; bases with no gene match: 4. This CDR3 has 16 residues. Germline assignment: CDR1 MNHNS and CDR2 SASEGT. For the CDR3, the DNA is TGTGCCAGCAGTGAGTCGGGACAGGGGGCGAATTCACCCCTCCACTTT. Translated, it gives CASSESGQGANSPLHF.

The chain joins TRBV19 to TRBJ1-2, with a tentative D call TRBD1 (6 bases). The CDR3 covers 15 residues. Germline V gene data show CDR1 as LNHDA and CDR2 as SQIVND (reference sequence). V dropped 7 bases and J dropped 4 bases, with 19 bases sitting between them. CDR3 nucleotides: TGTGCCAGTAATCCGTACCAGGGGATGATCTATGGCTACACCTTC. Residues: CASNPYQGMIYGYTF.

V and J are TRBV6-2 or TRBV6-3 and TRBJ1-2; perhaps TRBD1 as D (6 bases). There are 13 residues in the CDR3. CDR1 is MNHEY, CDR2 SVGEGT, per germline. The V end was cut by 4 bases, the J end by 12 bases, with 18 bases between. The CDR3 nucleotides are TGTGCCAGCAGTTCCCGGGACACGGCATTGGACACCTTC. Amino acids: CASSSRDTALDTF.

This clone was seen once. The V and J genes are TRBV7-2 and TRBJ2-5, with D unresolved. Trimming shortened V by 5 bases and J by 2 bases, and 12 bases separated the two germline ends. There are 14 residues in the CDR3. Germline V gene sequence: CDR1 SGHTA, CDR2 FQGNSA. The CDR3 protein is CASSLDTSQETQYF. The CDR3 coding sequence is TGTGCCAGCAGCCTCGACACCTCACAAGAGACCCAGTACTTC. The full variable domain, completed using reference TRBV7-2 and TRBJ2-5, is GAGVSQSPSNKVTEKGKDVELRCDPISGHTALYWYRQSLGQGLEFLIYFQGNSAPDKSGLPSDRFSAERTGGSVSTLTIQRTQQEDSAVYLCASSLDTSQETQYFGPGTRLLVL.

The genes are TRBV30 and TRBJ1-1; D perhaps matches TRBD1 (5 bases). Germline assignment: CDR1 GTSNPN and CDR2 SVGIG (reference sequence). The CDR3 totals 15 residues. The V end was cut by 4 bases, the J end by 0 bases, with 15 bases between. As DNA, the CDR3 is TGTGCCTGGACCCCTGCCCCAGGGATGAACACTGAAGCTTTCTTT. Protein sequence: CAWTPAPGMNTEAFF.

This chain links TRBV4-3 with TRBJ1-4, with D possibly matching TRBD1 (6 bases). The CDR3 covers 16 residues. V dropped 0 bases and J dropped 7 bases, with 15 bases sitting between them. Per germline, CDR1 LGHNA and CDR2 YSLEER. CDR3 in amino acids: CASSQDRVGGGEKLFF. The CDR3 DNA follows: TGCGCCAGCAGCCAAGATCGGGTAGGGGGGGGTGAAAAACTGTTTTTT.

This chain links TRBV18 with TRBJ1-5; 8 bases align to TRBD1. Germline CDR1 KGHSH, CDR2 LQKENI. V dropped 3 bases and J dropped 6; count of bases not matched to a gene: 10. This CDR3 has 16 residues. The CDR3 sequence is CASSPRQGMGPQPQHF. The CDR3 DNA follows: TGTGCCAGCTCACCCCGACAGGGGATGGGCCCTCAGCCCCAGCATTTT.

The gene calls are TRBV4-2 and TRBJ2-3; TRBD2 agrees at 10 bases. Germline loops: CDR1 LGHNA, CDR2 YNFKEQ. Losses at the gene ends were 0 bases for V and 8 bases for J; bases not matched to a gene: 11. The CDR3 spans 17 residues. The CDR3 protein is CASSQDPSGRGIGTQYF. CDR3 DNA sequence: TGTGCCAGCAGCCAAGACCCTAGCGGGAGAGGGATCGGTACGCAGTATTTT.

The gene calls are TRBV7-8 and TRBJ1-1; no firm D call. Germline CDR1 SGHVS, CDR2 FQNEAQ. Trimming stripped 0 bases from V and 1 base from J, with 6 bases between. This CDR3 spans 14 amino acids. The CDR3 DNA reads as TGTGCCAGCAGCTTAGCGGCGGGGAACACTGAAGCTTTCTTT. Protein sequence: CASSLAAGNTEAFF.

This clone has only a few counts. The chain joins TRBV27 to TRBJ1-5, with D uncertain. This CDR3 contains 13 residues. Germline CDR1 reads MNHEY; CDR2 reads SMNVEV (reference sequence). V was shortened by 5 bases and J by 2 bases, with 7 bases between the two germline ends. The CDR3 bases are TGTGCCAGCAGTGGTGCAGGCAATCAGCCCCAGCATTTT. It translates to CASSGAGNQPQHF.

A few counts support this clone. The chain is built from TRBV7-9 and TRBJ2-7; 8 bases align to TRBD2. This CDR3 contains 13 residues. V lost 4 bases, J lost 5 bases, and 4 bases stayed unmatched. From germline, CDR1 is SEHNR and CDR2 FQNEAQ (reference sequence). CDR3 sequence (DNA): TGTGCCAGCAGCTACGGGAGGGCCGACGAGCAGTACTTC. Translating gives CASSYGRADEQYF.

The CDR3 nucleotides read TGTGCCAGCTCACCTTACACGAACAACGACTATGGCTACACCTTC. This translates into CASSPYTNNDYGYTF. The rearrangement links TRBV18 to TRBJ1-2, with D uncertain. There are 15 residues in the CDR3. Trimming pared 3 bases from V and 3 bases from J, leaving 14 bases between. CDR1 is KGHSH and CDR2 is LQKENI in the germline V gene.

This chain's CDR3 is CAIKPDRGSGGYTF. CDR3 sequence (DNA): TGTGCCATCAAGCCGGACAGGGGATCGGGTGGCTACACCTTC. The chain uses TRBV10-3 and TRBJ1-2; 9 positions match TRBD1. CDR1 and CDR2 (germline): ENHRY, SYGVKD. V lost 7 bases and J lost 7; bases outside the gene matches: 10. This CDR3 contains 14 residues.